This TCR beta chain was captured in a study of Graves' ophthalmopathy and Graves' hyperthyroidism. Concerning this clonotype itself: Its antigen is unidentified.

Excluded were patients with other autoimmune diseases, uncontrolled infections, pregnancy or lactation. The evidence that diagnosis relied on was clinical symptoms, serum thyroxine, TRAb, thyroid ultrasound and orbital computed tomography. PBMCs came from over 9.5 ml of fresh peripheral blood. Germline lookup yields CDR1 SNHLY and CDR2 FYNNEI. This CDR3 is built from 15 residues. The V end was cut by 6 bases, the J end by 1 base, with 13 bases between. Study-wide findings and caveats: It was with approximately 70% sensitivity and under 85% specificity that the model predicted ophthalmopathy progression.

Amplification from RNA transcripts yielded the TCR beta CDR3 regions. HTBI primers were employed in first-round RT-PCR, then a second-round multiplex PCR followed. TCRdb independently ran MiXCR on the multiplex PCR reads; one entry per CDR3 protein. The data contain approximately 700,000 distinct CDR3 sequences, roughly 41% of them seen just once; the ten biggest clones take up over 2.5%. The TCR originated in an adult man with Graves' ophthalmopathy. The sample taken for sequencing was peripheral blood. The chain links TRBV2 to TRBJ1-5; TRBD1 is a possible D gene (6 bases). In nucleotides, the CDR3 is TGTGCCAGCAGGCGGGACATAGGGAGCAATCAGCCCCAGCATTTT. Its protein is CASRRDIGSNQPQHF. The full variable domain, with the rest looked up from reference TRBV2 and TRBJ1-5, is EPEVTQTPSHQVTQMGQEVILRCVPISNHLYFYWYRQILGQKVEFLVSFYNNEISEKSEIFDDQFSVERPDGSNFTLKIRSTKLEDSAMYFCASRRDIGSNQPQHFGDGTRLSIL.